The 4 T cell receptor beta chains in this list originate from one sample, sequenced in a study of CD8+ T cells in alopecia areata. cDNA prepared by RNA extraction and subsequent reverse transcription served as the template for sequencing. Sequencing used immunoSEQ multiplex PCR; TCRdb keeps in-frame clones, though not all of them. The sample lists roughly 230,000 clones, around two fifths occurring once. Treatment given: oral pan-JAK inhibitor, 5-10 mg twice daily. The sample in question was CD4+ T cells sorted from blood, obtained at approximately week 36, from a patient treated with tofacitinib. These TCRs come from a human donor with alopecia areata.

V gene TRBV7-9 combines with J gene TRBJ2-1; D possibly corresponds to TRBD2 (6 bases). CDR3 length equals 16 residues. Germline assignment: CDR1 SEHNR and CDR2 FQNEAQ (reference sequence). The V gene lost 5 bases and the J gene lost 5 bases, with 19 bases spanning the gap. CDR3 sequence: CASSPTSGQWNNEQFF. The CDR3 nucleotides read TGTGCCAGCAGCCCAACCAGCGGGCAATGGAACAATGAGCAGTTCTTC.

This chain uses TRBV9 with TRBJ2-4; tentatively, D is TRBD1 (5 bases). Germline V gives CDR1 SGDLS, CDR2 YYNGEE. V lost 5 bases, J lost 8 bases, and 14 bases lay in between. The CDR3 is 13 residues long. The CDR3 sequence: CASSGAPGDIQYF. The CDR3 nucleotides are TGTGCCAGCAGTGGGGCCCCTGGCGACATTCAGTACTTC.

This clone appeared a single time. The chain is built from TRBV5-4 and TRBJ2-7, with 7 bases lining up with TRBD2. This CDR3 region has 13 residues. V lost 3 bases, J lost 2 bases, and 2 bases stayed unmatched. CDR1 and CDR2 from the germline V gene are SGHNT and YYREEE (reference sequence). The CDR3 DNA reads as TGTGCCAGCAGCTCAGCGGGACCCTACGAGCAGTACTTC. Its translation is CASSSAGPYEQYF.

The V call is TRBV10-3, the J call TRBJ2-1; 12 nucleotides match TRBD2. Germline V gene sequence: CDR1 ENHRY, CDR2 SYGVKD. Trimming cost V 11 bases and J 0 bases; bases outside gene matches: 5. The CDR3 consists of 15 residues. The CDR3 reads CASGTSGLSYNEQFF. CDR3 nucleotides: TGTGCCTCCGGGACTAGCGGGCTCTCCTACAATGAGCAGTTCTTC.